This TCR beta chain appears in the sequencing data of a study of cytomegalovirus exposure and HLA in healthy donors. Regarding the study as a whole: Reportedly, HLA-A and HLA-B alleles of most subjects were accurately predicted from TCR beta. Later, an analysis showed that TCR beta chains associated with HLA were more clonally expanded than others that were equally common. The study flagged about 160 TCR beta chains as cytomegalovirus-associated.

The primer mix had 60 Vbeta and 13 Jbeta primers. Libraries were prepared by immunoSEQ multiplex PCR; TCRdb keeps only in-frame clonotypes and omits some of them. The top ten hold about 3% of the sample, which has about 190,000 clones, roughly four fifths seen once. The CDR3 has 16 amino acids. Germline values: CDR1 SGHNT, CDR2 YYREEE (reference sequence). The V end lost 3 bases, the J end lost 0 bases, and 12 bases lay between the germline ends. For this clone: The target antigen is unknown.

The sample taken for sequencing was PBMCs. The chain joins TRBV5-4 to TRBJ2-2; D gene unclear. This TCR derives from a woman aged 30 to 39 in good health and CMV-seropositive. This chain's CDR3 is CASSWQVHANTGELFF. CDR3 sequence (DNA): TGTGCCAGCAGCTGGCAGGTACACGCGAACACCGGGGAGCTGTTTTTT.